In its sample, the clone carrying this T cell receptor (beta chain) was seen many times. Its matching antigen is unknown. V lost 4 bases and J 4 bases, leaving 14 bases between the germline ends. The CDR3 extends over 15 amino acids. Germline V lookup: CDR1 SGHTA, CDR2 FQGNSA. TCRdb itself ran the reads through MiXCR, one entry per CDR3 protein. The data show approximately 500,000 distinct CDR3 sequences, 11% seen once. The entry originates in a study of T cell repertoires in cytomegalovirus infection. Study details: Public TCR beta signatures were indicative of both CMV infection and a matching HLA type. Study-wide points: Ex vivo, HLA-C-restricted CMV-specific TCR beta clonotypes prevailed over the rest of the response. Carriers of CMV and the relevant HLA type were discriminated by public TCR beta frequency.

What was sequenced was PBMCs. The TCR sequence derives from a human donor in good health (CMV status not recorded). Some clones in this sample may be carry-over from other donors' samples. This chain joins TRBV7-2 and TRBJ1-5; tentatively, D is TRBD1 (6 bases). The CDR3 here is CASSSDGTYNQPQHF. CDR3 bases: TGTGCCAGCAGCTCAGACGGGACATATAATCAGCCCCAGCATTTT.